These 25 T cell receptor beta chains were all obtained from the same sample, sequenced in a study of T cell responses to AZD1222 COVID-19 vaccine. Sequencing was performed with immunoSEQ multiplex PCR; in TCRdb, only in-frame clones are kept and a portion is missing. The data contain roughly 120,000 clones, over 75% of them singletons. The sample was peripheral blood, taken on day 0 of AZD1222 vaccination. Every receptor here comes from an adult in good health.

This clone has just one count. The V and J genes are TRBV18 and TRBJ2-7; 7 bases are shared with TRBD2. This CDR3 is built from 15 residues. J gave up 0 bases and V 2 bases, and 4 bases lay outside the gene matches. The germline V gene has CDR1 KGHSH and CDR2 LQKENI. The CDR3 DNA sequence: TGTGCCAGCTCACCAAACGGGAGGACCTCCTACGAGCAGTACTTC. Translation gives CASSPNGRTSYEQYF.

This clone was detected a few times. The chain carries TRBV5-6 and TRBJ2-3; D gene ambiguous. Germline V gene lookup returns CDR1 SGHDT and CDR2 YYEEEE. This CDR3 spans 11 amino acids. V lost 4 bases, J lost 2 bases, and 2 bases lay in between. CDR3 residues: CASSLTDTQYF. The CDR3 DNA follows: TGTGCCAGCAGCCTCACAGATACGCAGTATTTT.

The genes are TRBV5-6 and TRBJ2-7; no clear D gene. Trimming took 1 base from V and 7 from J, leaving 9 bases between them. This CDR3 contains 12 residues. The V gene's germline CDR1 is SGHDT and CDR2 YYEEEE. CDR3 sequence (DNA): TGTGCCAGCAGCTTGCTGGGAAGGGAGCAGTACTTC. This translates into CASSLLGREQYF.

The rearrangement uses TRBV3-1 (or the pseudogene TRBV3-2) and TRBJ2-7; TRBD2 matches at 8 bases. V was clipped by 4 bases and J by 4 bases; unmatched bases: 3. This CDR3 has 13 amino acids. Germline loops: CDR1 LGHDT, CDR2 YNNKEL (reference sequence). CDR3 residues: CASSRTSQYEQYF. CDR3 sequence (DNA): TGTGCCAGCAGCCGGACTAGCCAGTACGAGCAGTACTTC.

The chain uses TRBV4-1 and TRBJ1-2; D possibly corresponds to TRBD1 (6 bases). V was clipped by 3 bases and J by 2 bases, with 7 bases between them. The CDR3 has 13 residues. Germline V gene lookup returns CDR1 MGHRA and CDR2 YSYEKL. CDR3: CASSQGANYGYTF. The CDR3 nucleotides are TGCGCCAGCAGCCAGGGGGCGAACTATGGCTACACCTTC.

The chain is built from TRBV3-1 (or the pseudogene TRBV3-2) and TRBJ1-3, with TRBD1 matching over 8 bases. Trimming at V came to 4 bases and at J to 7 bases, leaving 6 bases not matched to a gene. Germline loops: CDR1 LGHDT, CDR2 YNNKEL (reference sequence). CDR3 length: 14 amino acids. The CDR3 region is CASSPGTGGNTIYF. CDR3 in DNA: TGTGCCAGCAGCCCCGGGACAGGAGGGAACACCATATATTTT.

The CDR3 DNA reads as TGTGCCAGCAGCGGATCTAGGGACAGCTACAATGAGCAGTTCTTC. Residues: CASSGSRDSYNEQFF. The chain has TRBV7-2 and TRBJ2-1, with 7 bases identical to TRBD1. CDR1 is SGHTA, CDR2 FQGNSA, per germline. CDR3 length: 15 amino acids. With 5 bases clipped from V and 3 bases from J, the junction kept 7 bases outside the gene matches.

In DNA, the CDR3 is TGTGCCAGCAGTTACTCGACCGGGGGTGGCTACACCTTC. This sequence encodes CASSYSTGGGYTF. The gene calls are TRBV6-5 and TRBJ1-2; possible D gene TRBD1, 5 bases. The V and J ends lost 0 bases and 7 bases respectively, with 9 bases between them. The CDR3 has 13 residues. Germline V gene lookup returns CDR1 MNHEY and CDR2 SVGAGI.

The gene calls are TRBV6-5 and TRBJ2-1; perhaps TRBD2 as D (5 bases). V was pared by 8 bases and J by 0 bases, with 8 bases between. The CDR3 runs to 13 residues. Germline V gives CDR1 MNHEY, CDR2 SVGAGI. CDR3 sequence: CASRRDSYNEQFF. DNA of the CDR3: TGTGCCAGCCGTCGGGACTCCTACAATGAGCAGTTCTTC.

The CDR3 spells CASSKDSYNEQFF. The CDR3 region has the DNA TGTGCCAGCAGTAAGGACTCTTACAATGAGCAGTTCTTC. V is TRBV12-3 or TRBV12-4 and J is TRBJ2-1, with D possibly being TRBD2 (5 bases). The CDR3 spans 13 residues. V lost 5 bases and J 4 bases, leaving 9 bases between the germline ends.

This chain uses TRBV7-9 with TRBJ2-7, with 8 bases lining up with TRBD1. Germline CDR1 SEHNR, CDR2 FQNEAQ (reference sequence). The CDR3 has 14 amino acids. V lost 10 bases to trimming and J lost 7 bases; unmatched junction nucleotides: 15. The CDR3 reads CATATGGSVREQYF. The CDR3 DNA reads TGTGCCACCGCCACAGGGGGTTCAGTACGAGAGCAGTACTTC. Complete variable domain (other parts from reference TRBV7-9 and TRBJ2-7): DTGVSQNPRHKITKRGQNVTFRCDPISEHNRLYWYRQTLGQGPEFLTYFQNEAQLEKSRLLSDRFSAERPKGSFSTLEIQRTEQGDSAMYLCATATGGSVREQYFGPGTRLTVT.

The chain recombines TRBV7-2 with TRBJ1-3, with D possibly matching TRBD1 (5 bases). Trimming pared 1 base from V and 2 bases from J, leaving 9 bases between. Germline V gene sequence: CDR1 SGHTA, CDR2 FQGNSA. This CDR3 spans 15 amino acids. This CDR3 reads CASSLGQTPGNTIYF. The CDR3 DNA reads TGTGCCAGCAGCTTAGGACAGACCCCTGGAAACACCATATATTTT.

DNA for the CDR3: TGTGCCAGCAGCCAAGGATTAGGTAGCGGGAGAGAGACCCAGTACTTC. This sequence encodes CASSQGLGSGRETQYF. The chain uses TRBV3-1 (or the pseudogene TRBV3-2) and TRBJ2-5; TRBD2 matches 9 bases. The V gene end was trimmed by 1 base and the J gene end by 4 bases; junction bases not matched to a gene: 7. Germline values: CDR1 LGHDT, CDR2 YNNKEL (reference sequence). The CDR3 is made up of 16 amino acids.

The V call is TRBV7-2, the J call TRBJ2-2; D is unclear. The CDR3 is 13 residues long. V dropped 5 bases and J dropped 8 bases, with 12 bases sitting between them. The germline V gene encodes CDR1 SGHTA and CDR2 FQGNSA. CDR3 sequence (DNA): TGTGCCAGCAGCCCTCGACTGGCGGGGGAGCTGTTTTTT. This translates into CASSPRLAGELFF.

This chain uses TRBV7-9 with TRBJ2-5; 8 bases match TRBD1. Germline V gives CDR1 SEHNR, CDR2 FQNEAQ (reference sequence). Unmatched junction bases numbered 9, after V lost 5 bases and J lost 1 base. This CDR3 spans 16 amino acids. The CDR3 is CASSGPRDRLQETQYF. CDR3 DNA: TGTGCCAGCAGCGGACCACGGGACAGGCTCCAAGAGACCCAGTACTTC.

This clone appeared many times. DNA for the CDR3: TGTGCCAGCAGCCCACCGGTCAAGACGGACACTGAAGCTTTCTTT. This encodes CASSPPVKTDTEAFF. This chain links TRBV3-1 (or the pseudogene TRBV3-2) with TRBJ1-1; D not certain. V lost 4 bases, J lost 3 bases, and 15 bases lay in between. The CDR3 length is 15 residues. Germline CDR1 is LGHDT and CDR2 is YNNKEL (reference sequence).

The chain uses TRBV24-1 and TRBJ2-7; TRBD1 might be the D (5 bases). The length of the CDR3 is 13 residues. The ends were cut back, 4 bases at V and 4 bases at J, with 10 bases in the middle. CDR1 is KGHDR, CDR2 SFDVKD, per germline. The CDR3 DNA follows: TGTGCCACCAGTGACACGCAGGGTTACGAGCAGTACTTC. Amino acid sequence: CATSDTQGYEQYF.

The rearrangement links TRBV6-5 to TRBJ1-1; D gene ambiguous. The germline V gene has CDR1 MNHEY and CDR2 SVGAGI. V dropped 7 bases and J dropped 4 bases, with 13 bases sitting between them. This CDR3 is built from 13 residues. The CDR3 sequence is CASILNEPTEAFF. In DNA, the CDR3 is TGTGCCAGCATCCTAAATGAGCCCACTGAAGCTTTCTTT.

The V gene is TRBV3-1 (or the pseudogene TRBV3-2), the J gene TRBJ2-7; 10 bases line up with TRBD1. V was pared by 3 bases and J by 3 bases, with 2 bases of the junction left unmatched. This CDR3 contains 14 residues. Germline V gives CDR1 LGHDT, CDR2 YNNKEL (reference sequence). Here the CDR3 DNA reads TGTGCCAGCAGCCATTGGGACAGGGGCTACGAGCAGTACTTC. This sequence encodes CASSHWDRGYEQYF.

This chain joins TRBV5-1 and TRBJ2-3; D not certain. The CDR3 runs 15 residues. V lost 0 bases to trimming and J lost 0 bases, with 8 bases between them. Per germline, CDR1 SGHRS and CDR2 YFSETQ. The CDR3 DNA follows: TGCGCCAGCAGCTTGGACCCCGCCAGCACAGATACGCAGTATTTT. This translates into CASSLDPASTDTQYF.

This clone was detected only once. The chain combines TRBV12-3 or TRBV12-4 with TRBJ1-2; a weak D match, TRBD1 (6 bases). The V end lost 6 bases, the J end lost 4 bases, and 12 bases lay between the germline ends. The CDR3 totals 13 residues. The CDR3 reads CASRDQGSYGYTF. The CDR3 DNA reads as TGTGCCAGCAGAGATCAGGGGTCCTATGGCTACACCTTC.

In its sample, this clone was seen a few times. The chain is built from TRBV20-1 and TRBJ1-1; D not resolved. Between the trimmed V and J ends, which lost 5 bases and 6 bases, there was a span of 10 bases. The CDR3 length is 11 residues. CDR1 is DFQATT, CDR2 SNEGSKA, per germline (reference sequence). CDR3 residues: CSARTGPEAFF. CDR3 nucleotides: TGCAGTGCTCGTACTGGTCCTGAAGCTTTCTTT.

The V call is TRBV2, the J call TRBJ2-1; D tentatively fits TRBD1 or TRBD2 (5 bases each). V lost 7 bases, J lost 1 base, and 11 bases lay in between. This CDR3 contains 14 residues. CDR1 SNHLY and CDR2 FYNNEI come from the germline V gene. In DNA, the CDR3 is TGTGCCAGCATGAAGGGGACGTCCTACAATGAGCAGTTCTTC. Encoded protein: CASMKGTSYNEQFF. The variable domain in full, completed from reference TRBV2 and TRBJ2-1, reads EPEVTQTPSHQVTQMGQEVILRCVPISNHLYFYWYRQILGQKVEFLVSFYNNEISEKSEIFDDQFSVERPDGSNFTLKIRSTKLEDSAMYFCASMKGTSYNEQFFGPGTRLTVL.

The chain has TRBV5-5 and TRBJ1-4; D is uncertain. The CDR3 sequence is 14 residues long. V was pared by 2 bases and J by 8 bases, with 13 bases between. Germline loops: CDR1 SGHKS, CDR2 YYEKEE (reference sequence). The CDR3 sequence is CASSLLEGREKLFF. In DNA, the CDR3 is TGTGCCAGCAGCTTATTAGAGGGTCGGGAAAAACTGTTTTTT.

The chain combines TRBV5-6 with TRBJ1-2; a possible D gene is TRBD1 (5 bases). This CDR3 comprises 14 residues. Germline values: CDR1 SGHDT, CDR2 YYEEEE. Trimming shortened V by 3 bases and J by 2 bases, and 11 bases separated the two germline ends. The CDR3 region has the DNA TGTGCCAGCAGCTGGGGACGGCCGAACTATGGCTACACCTTC. It translates to CASSWGRPNYGYTF.